This T cell receptor (beta chain) came from a study of cytomegalovirus exposure and HLA in healthy donors. On the study more broadly: From about 200 million T cells, an earlier analysis saw 120 million or so unique TCR beta sequences.

Regarding the study as a whole: Exclusion as indistinguishable affected some V segments, including TRBV6-2 and TRBV6-3. Sequences of the TCR beta chain were said to predict the HLA-A and HLA-B alleles of most subjects accurately.

Note on this clone: Its antigen is unidentified.

CDR3 length: 15 residues. The V gene lost 1 base and the J gene lost 0 bases, with 9 bases spanning the gap. The germline V gene encodes CDR1 SGHRS and CDR2 YFSETQ. The PCR used 60 Vbeta and 13 Jbeta primers. The data were produced by immunoSEQ multiplex PCR, yet TCRdb's version contains in-frame clones alone and is incomplete. Here the sample spans roughly 69,000 clones, 60% to 85% being singletons. V usage is TRBV5-1 and J usage is TRBJ2-3; D is perhaps TRBD1 (6 bases). The clonotype was recovered from a man aged 18 to 29 in good health and CMV-seronegative. Sequences were obtained from PBMCs. This CDR3 reads CASSLTGTSTDTQYF. DNA of the CDR3: TGCGCCAGCAGCTTGACAGGGACCAGCACAGATACGCAGTATTTT.